The clone carrying this TCR beta chain came up a few times. Its antigen is undetermined. V was clipped by 1 base and J by 6 bases; unmatched bases: 10. CDR3 length: 17 amino acids. The germline V gene has CDR1 SGHRS and CDR2 YFSETQ. Isolation of CD4+ naive, central memory, regulatory and stem cell-like memory cells was achieved by sorting via CD45RO/CCR7/CD25/CD127/CD95/CD27. Sorted populations were all over 98% pure. cDNA synthesis used the whole RNA isolate, giving expressed TCRB sequences. TCRdb's copy holds only in-frame clones and misses some; the assay was immunoSEQ multiplex PCR. The data show more than 120,000 clones, with around 13% seen just once and 1.3% held by the top ten. This sample was included in a study of beta chain features in type 1 diabetes. Notes on the study in general: Moderate yet significant TCRB CDR3 shortening was seen in Type 1 diabetes patients in all four CD4+ subsets.

The chain recombines TRBV5-1 with TRBJ2-1; the match to TRBD2 covers 10 bases. The sequenced sample consisted of central memory CD4+ T cells from blood. This TCR was sampled from a young man with type 1 diabetes. CDR3 coding DNA: TGCGCCAGCAGCTTGTCATGGGCTAGCGGGGGTGTCAATGAGCAGTTCTTC. This translates into CASSLSWASGGVNEQFF.